This T cell receptor beta chain was sequenced for a study of blood T cell repertoires in COVID-19. Study overall: The cDNA or gDNA used as material had been derived from T cells, B-cell-depleted T cells, or PBMCs.

Those enrolled, adults aged roughly 18 to 89 years, came from some 25 US areas. Cohorts were based on clinical histories the participants reported. Resolution of symptoms, clearance, or two negative PCRs was present in recovered Cohort 3 donors. The V end lost 2 bases, the J end lost 11 bases, and 14 bases lay between the germline ends. Per germline, CDR1 SGHRS and CDR2 YFSETQ. This CDR3 spans 14 amino acids. TCRdb keeps only in-frame clones here, not all; method: immunoSEQ multiplex PCR. The table includes fewer than 350,000 clones, 80% to 90% detected once. The V call is TRBV5-1, the J call TRBJ1-6; D gene unclear. Source material: PBMCs or T cells enriched from blood (not recorded which). The TCR sequence derives from a man aged 25-40 years who had recovered from COVID-19. DNA for the CDR3: TGCGCCAGCAGCTTCGGGCCACCCGGGGCACCCCTCCACTTT. Its protein product is CASSFGPPGAPLHF.